A single T cell receptor beta chain is shown here with its context. According to the study, TCR beta libraries were built with iRepertoire HTBI primers and CDR3-region Arm-PCR. TCRdb re-called the multiplex PCR reads with MiXCR, one entry per CDR3 protein. The sample records roughly 530,000 distinct CDR3 sequences, about 16% being singletons. There are 19 residues in the CDR3. Unmatched junction bases numbered 22, after V lost 6 bases and J lost 6 bases. Germline V lookup: CDR1 MNHNS, CDR2 SASEGT. The data stem from a study of regulatory T cells in long-lasting Graves disease. Documented time point: newly diagnosed GD, antithyroid drugs for less than 3 months. PBMC RNA was the source of the TCR library. These data also formed part of another study, on T cells in Graves' hyperthyroidism and ophthalmopathy.

The sequenced sample was peripheral blood mononuclear cells (PBMCs), obtained at new diagnosis, from a patient treated with antithyroid drugs. This rearrangement joins TRBV6-1 to TRBJ2-3, with TRBD1 matching over 9 bases. The clonotype was recovered from a woman aged 40 to 65 with Graves disease. The CDR3 coding sequence is TGTGCCAGCAGGGGGCCCATTCTCCGGGACAGGGATAATCCGGATACGCAGTATTTT. This gives the protein CASRGPILRDRDNPDTQYF.